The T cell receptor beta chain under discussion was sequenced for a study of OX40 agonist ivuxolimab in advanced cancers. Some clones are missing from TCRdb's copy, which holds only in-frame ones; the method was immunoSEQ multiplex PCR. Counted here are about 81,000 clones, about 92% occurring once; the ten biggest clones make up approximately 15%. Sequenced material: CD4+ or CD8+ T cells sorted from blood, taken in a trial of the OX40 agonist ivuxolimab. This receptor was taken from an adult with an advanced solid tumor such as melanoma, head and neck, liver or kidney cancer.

CDR3 sequence reads: CASSLGPNTEAFF. The CDR3 DNA is TGTGCCAGCAGCTTAGGTCCGAACACTGAAGCTTTCTTT. This sequence joins TRBV13 and TRBJ1-1; D not resolved. Germline CDR1 reads PRHDT; CDR2 reads FYEKMQ (reference sequence). The CDR3 is 13 amino acids. V was trimmed by 0 bases and J by 1 base, leaving 3 bases between them. The whole variable domain, remainder taken from reference TRBV13 and TRBJ1-1, is AAGVIQSPRHLIKEKRETATLKCYPIPRHDTVYWYQQGPGQDPQFLISFYEKMQSDKGSIPDRFSAQQFSDYHSELNMSSLELGDSALYFCASSLGPNTEAFFGQGTRLTVV.